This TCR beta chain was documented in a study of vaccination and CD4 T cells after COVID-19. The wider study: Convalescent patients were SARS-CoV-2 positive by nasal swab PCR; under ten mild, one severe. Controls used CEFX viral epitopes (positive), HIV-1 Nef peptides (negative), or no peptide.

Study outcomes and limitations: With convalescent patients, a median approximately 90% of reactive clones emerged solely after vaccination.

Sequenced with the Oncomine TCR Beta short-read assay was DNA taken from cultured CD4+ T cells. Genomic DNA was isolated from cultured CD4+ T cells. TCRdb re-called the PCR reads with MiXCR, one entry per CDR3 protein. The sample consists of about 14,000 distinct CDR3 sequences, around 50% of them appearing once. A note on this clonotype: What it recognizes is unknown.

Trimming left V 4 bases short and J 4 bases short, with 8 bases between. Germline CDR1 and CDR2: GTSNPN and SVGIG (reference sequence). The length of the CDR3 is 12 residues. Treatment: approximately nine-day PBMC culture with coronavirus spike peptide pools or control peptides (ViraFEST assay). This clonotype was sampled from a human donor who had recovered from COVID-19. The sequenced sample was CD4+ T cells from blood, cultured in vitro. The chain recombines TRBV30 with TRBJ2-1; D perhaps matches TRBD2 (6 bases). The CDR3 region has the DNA TGTGCCTGGACTAGCGAGTACAATGAGCAGTTCTTC. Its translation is CAWTSEYNEQFF.